The clone carrying this T cell receptor beta chain was picked up a small number of times. Its antigen remains unknown. The germline gives CDR1 SGHNT, CDR2 YENEEA. The V gene lost 2 bases and the J gene lost 5 bases, with 9 bases spanning the gap. CDR3 length equals 13 residues. The source of the sample is a study of T cell responses to AZD1222 COVID-19 vaccine. Overall study results and limits: Donors skewed white British and female; clonal diversity was possibly underestimated. At study baseline, merely roughly 6 AZD1222 recipients were seropositive.

Clones were read by immunoSEQ multiplex PCR, and TCRdb kept only the in-frame ones, dropping some. The data contain 150,000 to 200,000 clones, more than 85% of them singletons. The specimen was peripheral blood, collected 28 days after the second AZD1222 dose. The chain is built from TRBV11-3 and TRBJ1-1; D unresolved. The sequence derives from an adult who received the AZD1222 COVID-19 vaccine. The CDR3: CASSLLVGTEAFF. CDR3 bases: TGTGCCAGCAGCTTATTGGTGGGTACTGAAGCTTTCTTT.